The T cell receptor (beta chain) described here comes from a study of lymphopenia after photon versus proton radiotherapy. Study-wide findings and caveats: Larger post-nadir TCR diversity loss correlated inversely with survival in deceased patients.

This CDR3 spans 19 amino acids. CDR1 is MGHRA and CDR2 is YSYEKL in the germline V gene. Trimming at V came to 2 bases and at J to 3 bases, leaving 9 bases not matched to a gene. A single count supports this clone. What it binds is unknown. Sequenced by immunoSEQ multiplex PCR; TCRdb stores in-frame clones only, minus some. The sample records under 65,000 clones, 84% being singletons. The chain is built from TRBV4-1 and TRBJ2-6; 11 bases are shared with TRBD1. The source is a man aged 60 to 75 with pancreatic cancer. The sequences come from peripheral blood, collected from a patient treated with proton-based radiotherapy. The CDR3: CASSQSSGQGAFGANVLTF. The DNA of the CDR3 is TGCGCCAGCAGCCAATCCTCCGGACAGGGGGCCTTTGGGGCCAACGTCCTGACTTTC.